These 6 T cell receptor beta chains originate from one sample sequenced in a study of T cell responses to AZD1222 COVID-19 vaccine listed by TCRdb under 2021. In light of the paper, this sample's time point label describes: baseline before first vaccination. The library was generated by the immunoSEQ multiplex PCR assay. Held by TCRdb, this immuneACCESS table contains in-frame sequences only and omits some clones. Under half of the omission traces to an unresolved V gene where checked; the cause of the rest is unknown. The sample table holds about 120,000 clones, of which 88% were seen once. The top ten hold approximately 3.5% of the sample. The sequences come from peripheral blood, collected on day 0 of AZD1222 vaccination. These receptors originate from an adult in good health.

The chain links TRBV7-2 to TRBJ2-7, with 7 bases aligning to TRBD1. J was trimmed by 2 bases and V by 1 base; bases with no gene match: 5. This CDR3 spans 15 amino acids. Germline V gene lookup returns CDR1 SGHTA and CDR2 FQGNSA. The CDR3 sequence is CASSLDPGTAYEQYF. In DNA, the CDR3 is TGTGCCAGCAGCTTAGACCCCGGGACAGCCTACGAGCAGTACTTC.

J is TRBJ1-2 and V is TRBV2; unclear D gene. This CDR3 has 14 residues. CDR1 is SNHLY and CDR2 is FYNNEI in the germline V gene. V gave up 4 bases and J gave up 5 bases, with 14 bases separating them. The CDR3 protein is CASSVENRSYGYTF. The CDR3 DNA follows: TGTGCCAGCAGTGTGGAGAATAGGAGTTATGGCTACACCTTC.

The chain carries TRBV5-1 and TRBJ2-5; TRBD2 aligns across 12 bases. This CDR3 has 17 amino acids. Looked up from germline, CDR1 is SGHRS and CDR2 is YFSETQ. The V segment lost 0 bases and the J segment 1 base; nucleotides outside the gene matches: 4. CDR3 in amino acids: CASSLGVTSGGQETQYF. The CDR3 DNA sequence: TGCGCCAGCAGCTTGGGGGTGACTAGCGGGGGCCAAGAGACCCAGTACTTC. The full variable domain, in which reference TRBV5-1 and TRBJ2-5 provide the parts outside the CDR3, is KAGVTQTPRYLIKTRGQQVTLSCSPISGHRSVSWYQQTPGQGLQFLFEYFSETQRNKGNFPGRFSGRQFSNSRSEMNVSTLELGDSALYLCASSLGVTSGGQETQYFGPGTRLLVL.

This chain uses TRBV2 with TRBJ2-1; 10 bases line up with TRBD2. The CDR3 is 16 amino acids. The J segment lost 5 bases and the V segment lost 7 bases, leaving 11 bases of the junction unmatched. Germline CDR1 is SNHLY and CDR2 is FYNNEI. This CDR3 reads CASIRDIAGGNNEQFF. The CDR3 DNA sequence: TGTGCCAGCATTCGAGACATAGCGGGGGGTAACAATGAGCAGTTCTTC.

The chain's CDR3 is CASSPQRGISYEQYF. CDR3 nucleotides: TGTGCCAGCTCACCCCAGCGGGGGATCTCCTACGAGCAGTACTTC. The chain is built from TRBV18 and TRBJ2-7; 8 positions agree with TRBD2. Germline V gene lookup returns CDR1 KGHSH and CDR2 LQKENI. The V segment lost 3 bases and the J segment 0 bases; nucleotides outside the gene matches: 4. CDR3 length: 15 residues.

The V gene is TRBV19, the J gene TRBJ2-3, with TRBD2 matching over 8 bases. The CDR3 runs 16 residues. Germline-derived CDR1 and CDR2 are LNHDA and SQIVND (reference sequence). V lost 7 bases and J lost 6; bases outside the gene matches: 15. The CDR3 loop is CASTGSRGVRGDTQYF. The CDR3 DNA follows: TGTGCCAGTACTGGCTCGCGGGGGGTTAGAGGCGATACGCAGTATTTT.